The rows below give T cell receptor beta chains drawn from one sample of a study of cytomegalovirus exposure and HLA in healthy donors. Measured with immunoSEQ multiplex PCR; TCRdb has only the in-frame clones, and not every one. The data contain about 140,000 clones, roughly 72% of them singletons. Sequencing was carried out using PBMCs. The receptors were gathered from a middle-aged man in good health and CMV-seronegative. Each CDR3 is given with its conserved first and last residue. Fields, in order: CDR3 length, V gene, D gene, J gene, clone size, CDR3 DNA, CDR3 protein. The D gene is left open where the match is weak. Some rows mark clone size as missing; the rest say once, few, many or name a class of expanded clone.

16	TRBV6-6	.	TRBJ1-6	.	TGTGCCAGCAGTTTCTCGACAGAAATCTATAATTCACCCCTCCACTTT	CASSFSTEIYNSPLHF
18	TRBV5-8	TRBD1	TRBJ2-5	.	TGTGCCAGCAGCTTATTTATCGGGACAGGGATCATTCAAGAGACCCAGTACTTC	CASSLFIGTGIIQETQYF
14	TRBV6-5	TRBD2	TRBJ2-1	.	TGTGCCACCCAAGCGGGAGAGTCTCACAATGAGCAGTTCTTC	CATQAGESHNEQFF
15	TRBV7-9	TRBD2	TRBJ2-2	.	TGTGCCAGCAGTCTACTAGCGGAGAACACCGGGGAGCTGTTTTTT	CASSLLAENTGELFF
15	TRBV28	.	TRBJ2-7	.	TGTGCCAGCAGTTTATCCCAGGGGCTCGGCTACGAGCAGTACTTC	CASSLSQGLGYEQYF
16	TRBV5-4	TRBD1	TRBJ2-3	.	TGTGCCAGCAGCCCCACAGGGGGCGCGGACACAGATACGCAGTATTTT	CASSPTGGADTDTQYF
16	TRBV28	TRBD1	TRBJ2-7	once	TGTGCCAGCAGTAGTACGTACAGGGGGCTTGTCTACGAGCAGTACTTC	CASSSTYRGLVYEQYF
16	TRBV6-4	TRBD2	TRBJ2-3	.	TGTGCCAGCAGTGACTCTGCGGGAGGGAGCACAGATACGCAGTATTTT	CASSDSAGGSTDTQYF
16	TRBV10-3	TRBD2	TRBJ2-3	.	TGTGCCATCAAAACGGGACTAGCGGGGGGGCCTGATACGCAGTATTTT	CAIKTGLAGGPDTQYF
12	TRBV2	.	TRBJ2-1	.	TGTGCCAGCAGCAGGGAAAACAATGAGCAGTTCTTC	CASSRENNEQFF
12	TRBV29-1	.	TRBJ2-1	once	TGCAGCGTTGGGTCCAGATTTAATGAGCAGTTCTTC	CSVGSRFNEQFF
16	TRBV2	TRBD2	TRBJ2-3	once	TGTGCCAGCAGGCTCGGGGGGGCGGTTTATAGAGATACGCAGTATTTT	CASRLGGAVYRDTQYF
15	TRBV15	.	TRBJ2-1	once	TGTGCCACCAGCAGAGGGGCCCTACAAGACAATGAGCAGTTCTTC	CATSRGALQDNEQFF
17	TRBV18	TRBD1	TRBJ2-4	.	TGTGCCAGCTCACCGCGAGACAGGGGTTGGGACAAAAACATTCAGTACTTC	CASSPRDRGWDKNIQYF
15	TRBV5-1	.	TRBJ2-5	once	TGCGCCAGAATCCCGGGACTCACTGATCGGGAGACCCAGTACTTC	CARIPGLTDRETQYF
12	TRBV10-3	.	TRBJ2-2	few	TGTGCCGGCTCCGAGGACACCGGGGAGCTGTTTTTT	CAGSEDTGELFF
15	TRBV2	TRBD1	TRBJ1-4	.	TGTGCCAGCAGGACCGCAGGGGGGATGAATGAAAAACTGTTTTTT	CASRTAGGMNEKLFF
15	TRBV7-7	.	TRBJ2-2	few	TGTGCCAGCAGCTCCGGGTTAAAGAACACCGGGGAGCTGTTTTTT	CASSSGLKNTGELFF
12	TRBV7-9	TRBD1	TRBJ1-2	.	TGTGCCAGCAGTTGGACAGGCTATGGCTACACCTTC	CASSWTGYGYTF
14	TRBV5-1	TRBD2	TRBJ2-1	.	TGCGCCGGCAGCTTCGGACTAGCGGACAATGAGCAGTTCTTC	CAGSFGLADNEQFF
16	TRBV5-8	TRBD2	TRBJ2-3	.	TGTGCCAGCGGCCGTCGGGGGGACCTTAAATCCGATACGCAGTATTTT	CASGRRGDLKSDTQYF
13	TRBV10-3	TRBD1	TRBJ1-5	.	TGTGCCATCAGTGATCAGGGGGAACAGCCCCAGCATTTT	CAISDQGEQPQHF
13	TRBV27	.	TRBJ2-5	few	TGTGCCAGCAGTTTTTCCCCACAAGAGACCCAGTACTTC	CASSFSPQETQYF
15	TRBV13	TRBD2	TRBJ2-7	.	TGTGCCAGCAGCTTACGGACTAGCGGGAGGGACGAGCAGTACTTC	CASSLRTSGRDEQYF
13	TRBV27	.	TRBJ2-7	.	TGTGCCAGCAGTTTCGGCAGGGAAGACGAGCAGTACTTC	CASSFGREDEQYF
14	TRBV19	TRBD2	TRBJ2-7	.	TGTGCCAGTAGTATACCGGGAGGGGTAGAAGAGCAGTACTTC	CASSIPGGVEEQYF
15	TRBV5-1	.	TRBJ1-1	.	TGCGCCAGCAGCTTTTCTAACGGGATGAACACTGAAGCTTTCTTT	CASSFSNGMNTEAFF
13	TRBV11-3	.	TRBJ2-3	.	TGTGCCAGCAGCTTAGCCCGGGCAGATACGCAGTATTTT	CASSLARADTQYF
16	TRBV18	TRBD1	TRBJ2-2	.	TGTGCCAGCTCACTCCGGGACAGAACCAACACCGGGGAGCTGTTTTTT	CASSLRDRTNTGELFF
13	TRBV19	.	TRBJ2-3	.	TGTGCCAGTAGTAAAGTCCAGGGCGATACGCAGTATTTT	CASSKVQGDTQYF
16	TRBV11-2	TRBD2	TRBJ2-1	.	TGTGCCAGCAGCACTAGCGGGAAAAGCTCCTACAATGAGCAGTTCTTC	CASSTSGKSSYNEQFF
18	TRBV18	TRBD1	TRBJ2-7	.	TGTGCCAGCTCACCTCTGATACAGGGGGCGAAAAGACCCTACGAGCAGTACTTC	CASSPLIQGAKRPYEQYF
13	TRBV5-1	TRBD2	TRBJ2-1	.	TGCGCCAGCAGGCGGGGGGTTGACAATGAGCAGTTCTTC	CASRRGVDNEQFF
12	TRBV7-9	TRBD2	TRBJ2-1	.	TGTGCCAGCAGCTCGGGGGGCAATGAGCAGTTCTTC	CASSSGGNEQFF
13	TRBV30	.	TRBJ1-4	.	TGTGCCTGGAACAGGGCCCGTAATGAAAAACTGTTTTTT	CAWNRARNEKLFF
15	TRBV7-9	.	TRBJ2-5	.	TGTGCCAGCAGCTTTGTTGCGGTGTACCAAGAGACCCAGTACTTC	CASSFVAVYQETQYF
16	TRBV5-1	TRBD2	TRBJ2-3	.	TGCGCCAGCAGCACAAAACTAGCGGGGAGCACAGATACGCAGTATTTT	CASSTKLAGSTDTQYF
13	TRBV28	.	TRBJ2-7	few	TGTGCCATCGAGAGATCCAACAGGAACGAGCAGTACTTC	CAIERSNRNEQYF